A selection of T cell receptor beta chains follows, all from one sample in a study of CD8 T cells in Susac syndrome. Each CDR3 protein is one row after TCRdb ran MiXCR on the immunoSEQ multiplex PCR reads. The sample holds 65,000 to 100,000 distinct CDR3 sequences, around 96% seen once. The sequenced sample consisted of CD8+ T cells from PBMCs. The source of these receptors is a human donor with Susac syndrome. CDR3s include the opening cysteine and the closing phenylalanine or tryptophan. The order of the fields is CDR3 length, V gene, J gene, clone size, D gene, CDR3 DNA, CDR3 protein. The D gene is left open where the match is weak. The size of a clone is reported for some rows only, either as once, few or many, or as a class for expanded clones.

>13|TRBV2|TRBJ2-7|once|NA
TGTGCCAGCAGTGATAATCCGACCTACGAGCAGTACTTC
CASSDNPTYEQYF
>12|TRBV14|TRBJ2-5|NA|NA
TGTGCCAGCAGCCAATTTGGAGAGACCCAGTACTTC
CASSQFGETQYF
>13|TRBV2|TRBJ2-5|NA|TRBD1
TGTGCCAGCAGGACAGGGGGTCAAGAGACCCAGTACTTC
CASRTGGQETQYF
>18|TRBV6-5|TRBJ1-2|NA|TRBD1
TGTGCCAGCAGTTACTCGATGGCCACAGGGGGCTTTCACTATGGCTACACCTTC
CASSYSMATGGFHYGYTF
>17|TRBV4-2|TRBJ2-2|NA|NA
TGTGCCAGCAGCCAAGGAGTGGAACGACCGAACACCGGGGAGCTGTTTTTT
CASSQGVERPNTGELFF
>16|TRBV4-1|TRBJ2-2|NA|NA
TGCGCCAGCAGCCAACTTCCGGGACCGCTGACCGGGGAGCTGTTTTTT
CASSQLPGPLTGELFF
>15|TRBV4-2|TRBJ1-2|once|NA
TGTGCCAGCAGCCAAGCAAGGGGGGACCTCTATGGCTACACCTTC
CASSQARGDLYGYTF
>13|TRBV7-9|TRBJ2-7|NA|NA
TGTGCCAGCAGCTTAGCCCCTGGCTACGAGCAGTACTTC
CASSLAPGYEQYF
>12|TRBV29-1|TRBJ2-1|NA|NA
TGCAGCGTTGATTATGGGGCCAGAGAGACGTTCTTC
CSVDYGARETFF
>14|TRBV20-1|TRBJ2-1|NA|TRBD2
TGCAGTGCTGGCAGCGGGAGGGCCTATCGGGAGCAGTTCTTC
CSAGSGRAYREQFF
>14|TRBV20-1|TRBJ2-3|NA|NA
TGCAGTGCTATGCTTGACGGATACACAGATACGCAGTATTTT
CSAMLDGYTDTQYF
>16|TRBV3-1|TRBJ2-1|NA|NA
TGTGCCAGCAGCCAAGTTCCGGGACACCAATACAATGAGCAGTTCTTC
CASSQVPGHQYNEQFF
>13|TRBV6-4|TRBJ2-3|few|NA
TGTGCCAGCAGTAGCGGGAGCACAGATACGCAGTATTTT
CASSSGSTDTQYF
>13|TRBV20-1|TRBJ2-7|NA|NA
TGCAGTGCTAGAGACGATCCCCCTTACGAGCAGTACTTC
CSARDDPPYEQYF
>16|TRBV30|TRBJ1-1|NA|NA
TGTGCCTGGAGTGAGGCAGGGGCGCCCATGAACACTGAAGCTTTCTTT
CAWSEAGAPMNTEAFF
>13|TRBV4-3|TRBJ1-2|NA|NA
TGCGCCAGCAGCCAAGGACCAACCTATGGCTACACCTTC
CASSQGPTYGYTF
>14|TRBV20-1|TRBJ2-3|NA|NA
TGCAGTGCTAGGGGCCGCTGGGGCCCAGATACGCAGTATTTT
CSARGRWGPDTQYF
>18|TRBV20-1|TRBJ2-4|NA|TRBD2
TGCAGTGCTAGAGATTCGTCACTAGCGGGGGAGCGAAGGAACATTCAGTACTTC
CSARDSSLAGERRNIQYF
>15|TRBV28|TRBJ2-7|NA|TRBD2
TGTGCCAGCAGATCCTTTAGCGGGGGGGCGCACGAGCAGTACTTC
CASRSFSGGAHEQYF
>16|TRBV7-6|TRBJ1-5|NA|NA
TGTGCCAGCAGCTCCCAGCCTCCAGGTAGCAATCAGCCCCAGCATTTT
CASSSQPPGSNQPQHF
>15|TRBV27|TRBJ2-2|few|TRBD2
TGTGCCAGCAGTTTGGGGGGGACCAACACCGGGGAGCTGTTTTTT
CASSLGGTNTGELFF
>15|TRBV5-1|TRBJ2-5|NA|NA
TGCGCCACCGGACGACATCAACTCCCCAAAGAGACCCAGTACTTC
CATGRHQLPKETQYF
>12|TRBV2|TRBJ2-1|NA|NA
TGTGCCAGCAGTGAGAGTAGCGGTGAGCAGTTCTTC
CASSESSGEQFF
>15|TRBV28|TRBJ2-7|NA|TRBD1
TGTGCCAGCAGTGCCAGGACAGGCTGGACCTACGAGCAGTACTTC
CASSARTGWTYEQYF
>16|TRBV14|TRBJ2-1|NA|TRBD2
TGTGCCAGCAGCCCCATAGCGGGAGGGACCTACAATGAGCAGTTCTTC
CASSPIAGGTYNEQFF
>17|TRBV13|TRBJ2-7|NA|TRBD2
TGTGCCAGCAGCCCACCAATCTTAGCGGGCAACCCCTACGAGCAGTACTTC
CASSPPILAGNPYEQYF
>18|TRBV5-4|TRBJ2-1|NA|NA
TGTGCCAGCAGCTGGCGCGACAAACCCAGATTCTACTACAATGAGCAGTTCTTC
CASSWRDKPRFYYNEQFF
>12|TRBV13|TRBJ2-3|NA|NA
TGTGCCAGCAGCCCCCTAGTAGGTACGCAGTATTTT
CASSPLVGTQYF
>10|TRBV29-1|TRBJ2-2|once|NA
TGCAGCGGGTTATCCGGGGAGCTGTTTTTT
CSGLSGELFF
>15|TRBV4-1|TRBJ2-7|NA|NA
TGCGCCAGCAGCCAAGGAAAAGGAACGTCCTACGAGCAGTACTTC
CASSQGKGTSYEQYF
>17|TRBV7-9|TRBJ1-2|NA|NA
TGTGCCAGCAGCTTAGGGGGCGCATTATCCGCTAACTATGGCTACACCTTC
CASSLGGALSANYGYTF
>15|TRBV24-1|TRBJ1-5|NA|NA
TGTGCCACCAGTGATTTGGGACCGAGCAATCAGCCCCAGCATTTT
CATSDLGPSNQPQHF
>14|TRBV5-1|TRBJ2-2|NA|NA
TGCGCCAGCAGCTTGTATCAGAACACCGGGGAGCTGTTTTTT
CASSLYQNTGELFF
>14|TRBV20-1|TRBJ1-3|NA|NA
TGCAGTGCTCAGCGACTGTCTTCTGGAAACACCATATATTTT
CSAQRLSSGNTIYF
>13|TRBV9|TRBJ2-1|NA|NA
TGTGCCAGCAGCGCGGACTGGAGCAATGAGCAGTTCTTC
CASSADWSNEQFF
>13|TRBV20-1|TRBJ2-5|NA|NA
TGCAGTGCTAGCCCAGATGGGCTAGAGACCCAGTACTTC
CSASPDGLETQYF
>13|TRBV20-1|TRBJ1-1|NA|NA
TGCAGTGCTAGAGACCAGGTTTGGACTGAAGCTTTCTTT
CSARDQVWTEAFF
>16|TRBV7-2|TRBJ2-5|NA|NA
TGTGCCAGCAGCTTAGTCGAGTGGGGGGCGAAAGAGACCCAGTACTTC
CASSLVEWGAKETQYF
>16|TRBV7-6|TRBJ2-6|once|NA
TGTGCCAGCAGCTTAAGAACAGCCTCTGGGGCCAACGTCCTGACTTTC
CASSLRTASGANVLTF
>14|TRBV4-1|TRBJ1-1|once|NA
TGCGCCAGCAGTAGACAGGCTCTCGATAAAGAAGCTTTCTTT
CASSRQALDKEAFF
>15|TRBV12-3/TRBV12-4|TRBJ2-7|NA|TRBD1
TGTGCCAGCAGTTTAGCGGGTCAGGGGGCTTACGAGCAGTACTTC
CASSLAGQGAYEQYF
>16|TRBV12-3/TRBV12-4|TRBJ1-5|NA|NA
TGTGCCAGCAGTCCCTTAACCGGGACACCCCCGTGGCCCCAGCATTTT
CASSPLTGTPPWPQHF
>16|TRBV20-1|TRBJ2-7|NA|TRBD1
TGCAGTGCAAGAGACGTGGGACAGGAAGCTACCTACGAGCAGTACTTC
CSARDVGQEATYEQYF
>15|TRBV7-9|TRBJ1-4|NA|NA
TGTGCCAGCAGCCCGTTGAGGGCGGCTAATGAAAAACTGTTTTTT
CASSPLRAANEKLFF
>17|TRBV6-1|TRBJ2-6|NA|TRBD2
TGTGCCAGCAGACAGGGACTAGCGAGTAACGGGGCCAACGTCCTGACTTTC
CASRQGLASNGANVLTF
>12|TRBV5-4|TRBJ2-3|NA|NA
TGTGCCAGCAGCTCCACCACAGATACGCAGTATTTT
CASSSTTDTQYF
>14|TRBV29-1|TRBJ2-1|NA|TRBD2
TGCAGCCTTGGAAGCGGGAGGGATTACAATGAGCAGTTCTTC
CSLGSGRDYNEQFF
>13|TRBV15|TRBJ2-7|NA|NA
TGTGCCACCAGGTCGCTGGGTTACAACGAGCAGTACTTC
CATRSLGYNEQYF
>14|TRBV6-5|TRBJ2-1|NA|TRBD1
TGTGCCAGCAGTTACTTTCAGGGGGACAATGAGCAGTTCTTC
CASSYFQGDNEQFF
>15|TRBV14|TRBJ2-5|NA|NA
TGTGCCAGCAGCCAACGTTTGTGGGCCCAAGAGACCCAGTACTTC
CASSQRLWAQETQYF
>14|TRBV27|TRBJ1-2|NA|TRBD1
TGTGCCAGCAGTGAGACAGGGGGAAACTATGGCTACACCTTC
CASSETGGNYGYTF